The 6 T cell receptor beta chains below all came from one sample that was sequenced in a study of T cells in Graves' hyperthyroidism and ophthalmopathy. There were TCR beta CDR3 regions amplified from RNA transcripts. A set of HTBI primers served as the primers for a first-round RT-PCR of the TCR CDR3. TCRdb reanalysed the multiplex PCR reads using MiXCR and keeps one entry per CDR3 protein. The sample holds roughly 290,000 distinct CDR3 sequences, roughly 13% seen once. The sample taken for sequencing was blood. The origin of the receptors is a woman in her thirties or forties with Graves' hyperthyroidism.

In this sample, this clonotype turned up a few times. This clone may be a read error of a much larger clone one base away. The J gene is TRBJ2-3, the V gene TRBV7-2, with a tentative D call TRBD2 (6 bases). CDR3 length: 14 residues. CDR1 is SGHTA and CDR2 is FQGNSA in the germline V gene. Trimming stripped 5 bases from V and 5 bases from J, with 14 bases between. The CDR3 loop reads CASSAGGTVDTQYF. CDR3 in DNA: TGTGCCAGCAGCGCAGGCGGGACGGTAGATACGCAGTATTTT.

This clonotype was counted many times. This CDR3 is CASSFGNTDTQYF. The CDR3 region has the DNA TGTGCCAGCAGTTTCGGAAACACAGATACGCAGTATTTT. The chain links TRBV12-3 or TRBV12-4 to TRBJ2-3; unclear D gene. CDR3 size: 13 residues. Trimming cost V 3 bases and J 2 bases, with 6 bases left between them.

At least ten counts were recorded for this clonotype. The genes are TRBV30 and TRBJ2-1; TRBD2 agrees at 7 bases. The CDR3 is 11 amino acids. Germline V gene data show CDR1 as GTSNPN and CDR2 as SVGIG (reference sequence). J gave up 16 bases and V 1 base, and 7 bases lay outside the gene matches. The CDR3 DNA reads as TGTGCCTGGAGTGAAGGGACTACATTATTCTTC. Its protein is CAWSEGTTLFF.

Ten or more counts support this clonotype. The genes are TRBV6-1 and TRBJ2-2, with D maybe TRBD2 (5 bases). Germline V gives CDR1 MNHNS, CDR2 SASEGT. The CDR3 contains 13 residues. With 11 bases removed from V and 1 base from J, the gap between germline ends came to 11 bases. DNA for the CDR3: TGTGCCTCGAGAAGCGGGAACACCGGGGAGCTGTTTTTT. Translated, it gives CASRSGNTGELFF.

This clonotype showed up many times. The CDR3 sequence: CASSQDWARADTQYF. The CDR3 DNA sequence: TGTGCCAGCAGCCAAGATTGGGCCCGAGCAGATACGCAGTATTTT. This chain connects TRBV3-1 to TRBJ2-3; D uncertain. The CDR3 loop spans 15 amino acids. Trimming left V 0 bases short and J 4 bases short, with 11 bases between. CDR1 and CDR2 from the germline V gene are LGHDT and YNNKEL (reference sequence).

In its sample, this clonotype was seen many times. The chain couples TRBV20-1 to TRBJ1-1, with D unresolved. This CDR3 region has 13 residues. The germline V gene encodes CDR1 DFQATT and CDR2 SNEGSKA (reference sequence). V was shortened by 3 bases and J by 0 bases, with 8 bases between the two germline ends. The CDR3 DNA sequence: TGCAGTGCTAGCCTGGCCTTGAACACTGAAGCTTTCTTT. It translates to CSASLALNTEAFF.